This T cell receptor (beta chain) stems from a study of blood T cell repertoires in COVID-19. This clone was detected only once. Authors' methods: Amplification with reference gene primers provided the estimates of nucleated cell counts. The method was immunoSEQ multiplex PCR; TCRdb's version includes in-frame clones alone and lacks a portion of them. Clone size and V and J calls were adopted from that table, with D and trimming inferred from the DNA. The top ten clones hold 9% to 15% of a sample with roughly 120,000 clones, under 90% of them seen once. Germline CDR1 reads GTSNPN; CDR2 reads SVGIG (reference sequence). V was pared by 4 bases and J by 2 bases, with 6 bases of the junction left unmatched. The CDR3 contains 14 residues.

V and J are TRBV30 and TRBJ2-3; 7 bases match TRBD1. This receptor was identified in a woman in her fifties or sixties with acute or convalescent COVID-19. The specimen sequenced was peripheral blood. This CDR3 is CAWNFGTVTDTQYF. The CDR3 nucleotides read TGTGCCTGGAACTTCGGGACAGTCACAGATACGCAGTATTTT.